The 21 T cell receptor beta chains listed next were all sequenced from one sample in a study of T cell changes during pregnancy in multiple sclerosis. Generated by immunoSEQ multiplex PCR, the TCRdb table keeps only in-frame clones and is missing some. The profile shows about 98,000 clones, about 90% of them singletons. The specimen was peripheral blood, collected after pregnancy. The receptors here all came from a female donor in good health, enrolled as a control in a pregnancy study.

The chain combines TRBV4-2 with TRBJ1-2; D is ambiguous. The germline V gene encodes CDR1 LGHNA and CDR2 YNFKEQ. The CDR3 length is 13 residues. V was shortened by 1 base and J by 3 bases, with 6 bases between the two germline ends. Here the CDR3 reads CASSQAVDYGYTF. Written as DNA, the CDR3 is TGTGCCAGCAGCCAAGCGGTAGACTATGGCTACACCTTC.

This rearrangement joins TRBV6-5 to TRBJ1-1; possibly TRBD1 for D (6 bases). The length of the CDR3 is 15 residues. Trimming shortened V by 0 bases and J by 6 bases, and 14 bases separated the two germline ends. The germline CDR1 and CDR2 sequences are MNHEY and SVGAGI. DNA of the CDR3: TGTGCCAGCAGTTACTCGTTTCAGGGGTTCGCTGAAGCTTTCTTT. This encodes CASSYSFQGFAEAFF.

This clone was recorded only once. The chain combines TRBV9 with TRBJ2-5, with 7 nucleotides matching TRBD2. The CDR3 length is 13 residues. V shed 9 bases, J shed 3 bases, and the junction held 8 bases outside the gene matches. CDR1 and CDR2 (germline): SGDLS, YYNGEE. The CDR3, as DNA: TGTGCCACCAGAGCGGGGAAAAAAGAGACCCAGTACTTC. This codes for CATRAGKKETQYF.

The DNA for the CDR3 is TGTGCCAGCAGTTTCCAACGGCAAGAGACCCAGTACTTC. It translates to CASSFQRQETQYF. The chain employs TRBV27 and TRBJ2-5; no reliable D call. The V and J ends lost 3 bases and 2 bases respectively, with 7 bases between them. The CDR3 totals 13 residues. The V gene's germline CDR1 is MNHEY and CDR2 SMNVEV (reference sequence).

This chain uses TRBV9 with TRBJ2-7; TRBD2 aligns across 7 bases. Trimming removed 3 bases from V and 6 bases from J; junction bases left unmatched: 15. This CDR3 has 16 residues. From germline, CDR1 is SGDLS and CDR2 YYNGEE. CDR3 region: CASSGITSAPGVEQYF. The CDR3 DNA sequence: TGTGCCAGCAGCGGGATTACTAGCGCCCCGGGGGTCGAGCAGTACTTC.

The chain links TRBV7-2 to TRBJ2-1; 9 nucleotides align to TRBD2. This CDR3 contains 16 residues. V lost 5 bases, J lost 4 bases, and 9 bases stayed unmatched. Per germline, CDR1 SGHTA and CDR2 FQGNSA. In nucleotides, the CDR3 is TGTGCCAGCAGCCCACCCACTAGCGGGCTTTACAATGAGCAGTTCTTC. Translation: CASSPPTSGLYNEQFF.

This chain uses TRBV5-1 with TRBJ2-1, with 8 bases matching TRBD1. Germline V gene lookup returns CDR1 SGHRS and CDR2 YFSETQ. The CDR3 is 15 residues long. J was trimmed by 1 base and V by 0 bases; bases with no gene match: 0. The CDR3 region has the DNA TGCGCCAGCAGCTTGGGACAGGGGTCCTACAATGAGCAGTTCTTC. This gives the protein CASSLGQGSYNEQFF.

The CDR3 DNA reads as TGTGCCAGCAGTCCCCTCAATGAGCAGTTCTTC. Translated: CASSPLNEQFF. The chain uses TRBV6-5 and TRBJ2-1; D is undetermined. The CDR3 covers 11 residues. Germline V gene lookup returns CDR1 MNHEY and CDR2 SVGAGI. Trimming shortened V by 5 bases and J by 6 bases, and 5 bases separated the two germline ends.

This chain uses TRBV19 with TRBJ2-6; unclear D gene. The V gene's germline CDR1 is LNHDA and CDR2 SQIVND (reference sequence). The CDR3 contains 13 residues. The ends were cut back, 4 bases at V and 5 bases at J, with 6 bases in the middle. The CDR3 nucleotides are TGTGCCAGTAGTACCCACAGGGCCAACGTCCTGACTTTC. Protein: CASSTHRANVLTF.

The chain links TRBV11-2 to TRBJ2-7; maybe TRBD1 (5 bases). The germline V gene encodes CDR1 SGHAT and CDR2 FQNNGV. V shed 7 bases and J shed 7 bases, with 23 bases lying between them. This CDR3 contains 15 residues. The CDR3 loop is CASTSWTDRGAEQYF. As DNA, the CDR3 is TGTGCCAGCACCTCCTGGACCGACCGTGGGGCTGAGCAGTACTTC.

The V call is TRBV7-9, the J call TRBJ2-3; D might be TRBD2 (6 bases). The germline CDR1 and CDR2 sequences are SEHNR and FQNEAQ (reference sequence). The CDR3 sequence is 19 residues long. V was trimmed by 5 bases and J by 1 base, leaving 25 bases between them. CDR3 in amino acids: CASSPSVGPQTGGTDTQYF. The CDR3 coding sequence is TGTGCCAGCAGCCCTTCGGTTGGGCCCCAAACGGGGGGCACAGATACGCAGTATTTT.

The V call is TRBV11-2, the J call TRBJ2-2, with 12 bases that match TRBD2. This CDR3 is 16 amino acids long. Germline values: CDR1 SGHAT, CDR2 FQNNGV. J gave up 4 bases and V 7 bases, and 7 bases lay outside the gene matches. In DNA form, the CDR3 reads TGTGCCAGCACCCCCGGACTAGCGGGAAGCACCGGGGAGCTGTTTTTT. The encoded protein is CASTPGLAGSTGELFF.

The chain couples TRBV2 to TRBJ2-7; no firm D call. Trimming took 11 bases from V and 3 from J, leaving 17 bases between them. This CDR3 contains 13 residues. Germline V gives CDR1 SNHLY, CDR2 FYNNEI. CDR3: CAELASQIYEQYF. In DNA form, the CDR3 reads TGTGCCGAGCTCGCATCACAGATCTACGAGCAGTACTTC.

CDR3 nucleotides: TGTGCCAGCAGTTACCAACCTCCCCGGGATGGGCAGTATTTT. This codes for CASSYQPPRDGQYF. The chain employs TRBV6-5 and TRBJ2-3; tentatively, D is TRBD2 (5 bases). Germline V CDR1 and CDR2: MNHEY, SVGAGI. There are 14 residues in the CDR3. The V end was cut by 2 bases, the J end by 11 bases, with 17 bases between.

The genes are TRBV7-6 and TRBJ2-3, with 12 bases fitting TRBD2. The CDR3 sequence is 16 residues long. Germline-derived CDR1 and CDR2 are SGHVS and FNYEAQ. V gave up 2 bases and J gave up 3 bases; unmatched junction bases: 3. Written as DNA, the CDR3 is TGTGCCAGCAGCTTACTAGCGGGGGGGAGGACAGATACGCAGTATTTT. Residues: CASSLLAGGRTDTQYF. The variable domain in full, completed from reference TRBV7-6 and TRBJ2-3, reads GAGVSQSPRYKVTKRGQDVALRCDPISGHVSLYWYRQALGQGPEFLTYFNYEAQQDKSGLPNDRFSAERPEGSISTLTIQRTEQRDSAMYRCASSLLAGGRTDTQYFGPGTRLTVL.

This clone showed up just once. The V call is TRBV6-5, the J call TRBJ1-5, with D perhaps matching TRBD1 (6 bases). V was clipped by 5 bases and J by 1 base, with 12 bases between them. The length of the CDR3 is 15 residues. Germline V lookup: CDR1 MNHEY, CDR2 SVGAGI. The CDR3, as DNA: TGTGCCAGCAGTACCCGAACAGGGAGCAATCAGCCCCAGCATTTT. It encodes CASSTRTGSNQPQHF.

The chain carries TRBV5-1 and TRBJ2-7; TRBD2 matches at 7 bases. Germline CDR1 reads SGHRS; CDR2 reads YFSETQ. The CDR3 totals 17 residues. V was pared by 2 bases and J by 6 bases, with 17 bases of the junction left unmatched. In DNA, the CDR3 is TGCGCCAGCAGCTTAGGTGTTGAGTGGCGGGAGCATTTCGAGCAGTACTTC. It codes for CASSLGVEWREHFEQYF.

This chain links TRBV10-3 with TRBJ2-2; 10 bases agree with TRBD2. Germline CDR1 reads ENHRY; CDR2 reads SYGVKD. The CDR3 has 16 residues. The V gene end was trimmed by 1 base and the J gene end by 5 bases; junction bases not matched to a gene: 4. CDR3 sequence: CAISEYGLAETGELFF. DNA for the CDR3: TGTGCCATCAGTGAGTATGGACTAGCGGAGACCGGGGAGCTGTTTTTT.

V and J are TRBV6-5 and TRBJ1-1, with 9 bases that match TRBD1. The CDR3 totals 15 residues. Per the germline V gene, CDR1 is MNHEY and CDR2 is SVGAGI. Trimming cost V 2 bases and J 5 bases; bases outside gene matches: 6. Here the CDR3 reads CASSYATGGSTEAFF. The CDR3 DNA follows: TGTGCCAGCAGTTACGCTACAGGGGGCTCGACTGAAGCTTTCTTT.

This chain links TRBV10-3 with TRBJ2-7, with 12 bases that match TRBD2. Per the germline V gene, CDR1 is ENHRY and CDR2 is SYGVKD. Trimming removed 6 bases from V and 6 bases from J; junction bases left unmatched: 6. The length of the CDR3 is 14 residues. CDR3 DNA: TGTGCCATCAGGGAACTAGCGGGGGGTTCCGAGCAGTACTTC. This translates into CAIRELAGGSEQYF.

This rearrangement joins TRBV5-1 to TRBJ1-1; 7 bases are shared with TRBD1. With V trimmed by 3 bases and J by 1 base, 15 bases remained unmatched. Germline V gene sequence: CDR1 SGHRS, CDR2 YFSETQ. The CDR3 is made up of 18 amino acids. The chain's CDR3 is CASSSTLGQVKGNTEAFF. The CDR3 DNA sequence: TGCGCCAGCAGCTCCACTCTTGGACAGGTAAAGGGGAACACTGAAGCTTTCTTT.